The 22 T cell receptor beta chains listed next were all sequenced from one sample in a study of OX40 agonist ivuxolimab in advanced cancers. Sequencing was performed with immunoSEQ multiplex PCR; in TCRdb, only in-frame clones are kept and a portion is missing. The sample has about 18,000 clones, approximately 83% seen once; the top ten hold 35% to 55%. The source was CD4+ or CD8+ T cells sorted from blood, collected in a trial of the OX40 agonist ivuxolimab. These TCRs come from an adult with an advanced solid tumor such as melanoma, head and neck, liver or kidney cancer.

The rearrangement links TRBV27 to TRBJ1-4, with 7 bases lining up with TRBD1. CDR3 size: 15 residues. Germline V gene sequence: CDR1 MNHEY, CDR2 SMNVEV (reference sequence). V was clipped by 6 bases and J by 4 bases; unmatched bases: 8. This CDR3 reads CASRGSRDSNEKLFF. CDR3 nucleotide sequence: TGTGCCAGCAGGGGATCCCGGGACAGTAATGAAAAACTGTTTTTT. Looking up the rest from reference TRBV27 and TRBJ1-4 gives the full variable domain: EAQVTQNPRYLITVTGKKLTVTCSQNMNHEYMSWYRQDPGLGLRQIYYSMNVEVTDKGDVPEGYKVSRKEKRNFPLILESPSPNQTSLYFCASRGSRDSNEKLFFGSGTQLSVL.

CDR3 in DNA: TGTGCCAGCAGCGGTGGACTAGCGGGAGGGACCCAGTACTTC. The encoded protein is CASSGGLAGGTQYF. V is TRBV7-2 and J is TRBJ2-5, with 14 bases lining up with TRBD2. Germline V lookup: CDR1 SGHTA, CDR2 FQGNSA. V gave up 5 bases and J gave up 7 bases; unmatched junction bases: 3. The CDR3 consists of 14 residues.

This clone has just a few counts. This sequence joins TRBV2 and TRBJ2-7; tentatively, D is TRBD2 (7 bases). CDR1 SNHLY and CDR2 FYNNEI come from the germline V gene. The V end lost 7 bases, the J end lost 4 bases, and 17 bases lay between the germline ends. The CDR3 has 14 residues. CDR3 in DNA: TGTGCCAGCAAGGAAAGGGGGGGCCGGTACGAGCAGTACTTC. This codes for CASKERGGRYEQYF.

This clone was detected a few times. V and J are TRBV7-6 and TRBJ1-1, with D possibly TRBD1 on 6 matching bases. Per the germline V gene, CDR1 is SGHVS and CDR2 is FNYEAQ. Between the trimmed V and J ends, which lost 5 bases and 2 bases, there was a span of 9 bases. The CDR3 sequence is 13 residues long. The CDR3 nucleotides read TGTGCCAGCAGCGCGGACAGTAACACTGAAGCTTTCTTT. This translates into CASSADSNTEAFF.

J is TRBJ2-1 and V is TRBV5-4; perhaps TRBD2 as D (6 bases). From germline, CDR1 is SGHNT and CDR2 YYREEE (reference sequence). V was cut by 0 bases and J by 4 bases, with 11 bases left in between. The CDR3 contains 15 residues. CDR3 coding DNA: TGTGCCAGCAGCTTGGGACTAGGGGAGTACAATGAGCAGTTCTTC. Its translation: CASSLGLGEYNEQFF.

In this sample, this clone turned up once. The genes are TRBV7-9 and TRBJ2-5; D possibly matches TRBD1 or TRBD2 (5 bases each). The J call may be incorrect, as the DNA end agrees better with TRBJ2-7. There are 18 residues in the CDR3. Germline-derived CDR1 and CDR2 are SEHNR and FQNEAQ (reference sequence). The CDR3 loop reads CASSPLLGGGEHSYEQYF. Written as DNA, the CDR3 is TGTGCCAGCAGCCCCCTCCTTGGTGGGGGAGAACACTCCTACGAGCAGTACTTC.

The rearrangement links TRBV6-4 to TRBJ1-6; 7 bases match TRBD1. The CDR3 is 19 residues long. CDR1 and CDR2 (germline): MRHNA, SNTAGT. With V trimmed by 0 bases and J by 4 bases, 12 bases remained unmatched. CDR3 sequence (DNA): TGTGCCAGCAGTGACTCGAACCCTCAGGCCAGGGGGTATAATTCACCCCTCCACTTT. It is translated as CASSDSNPQARGYNSPLHF.

This clone was seen a single time. The chain carries TRBV29-1 and TRBJ1-2; tentative D call: TRBD1 (5 bases). V dropped 8 bases and J dropped 3 bases, with 16 bases sitting between them. The CDR3 consists of 13 residues. Looked up from germline, CDR1 is SQVTM and CDR2 is ANQGSEA. In DNA form, the CDR3 reads TGCAGCACCCTGGAAGACAGCGACTATGGCTACACCTTC. Amino acids: CSTLEDSDYGYTF.

In nucleotides, the CDR3 is TGCGCCAGCAGCTTTAAAGGATCTAGCACAGATACGCAGTATTTT. Protein product: CASSFKGSSTDTQYF. The chain couples TRBV5-1 to TRBJ2-3, with D uncertain. The CDR3 runs to 15 residues. Trimming shortened V by 2 bases and J by 0 bases, and 10 bases separated the two germline ends. Germline values: CDR1 SGHRS, CDR2 YFSETQ.

This clone has just one count. The gene calls are TRBV19 and TRBJ1-1; 7 bases map to TRBD1. From germline, CDR1 is LNHDA and CDR2 SQIVND (reference sequence). V was pared by 8 bases and J by 0 bases, with 3 bases of the junction left unmatched. The CDR3 loop spans 13 amino acids. The CDR3 here is CASGDSMNTEAFF. The CDR3 nucleotides are TGTGCCAGTGGGGACAGTATGAACACTGAAGCTTTCTTT. The entire variable domain, with the rest obtained from reference TRBV19 and TRBJ1-1, is as follows: DGGITQSPKYLFRKEGQNVTLSCEQNLNHDAMYWYRQDPGQGLRLIYYSQIVNDFQKGDIAEGYSVSREKKESFPLTVTSAQKNPTAFYLCASGDSMNTEAFFGQGTRLTVV.

This chain joins TRBV27 and TRBJ2-7, with TRBD2 matching 8 bases. Germline V CDR1 and CDR2: MNHEY, SMNVEV (reference sequence). The CDR3 consists of 14 residues. V shed 3 bases, J shed 1 base, and the junction held 2 bases outside the gene matches. CDR3 coding DNA: TGTGCCAGCAGTTTCGGGGGGGCATCCTACGAGCAGTACTTC. Amino acid sequence: CASSFGGASYEQYF.

The rearrangement links TRBV6-1 to TRBJ1-1; unclear D gene. V lost 1 base and J 1 base, leaving 4 bases between the germline ends. CDR1 is MNHNS, CDR2 SASEGT, per germline. The CDR3 contains 13 residues. CDR3 DNA: TGTGCCAGCAGTGAAGGGTGGAACACTGAAGCTTTCTTT. Protein sequence: CASSEGWNTEAFF.

V and J are TRBV30 and TRBJ1-5, with 7 bases identical to TRBD1. This CDR3 has 13 residues. The V segment lost 1 base and the J segment 6 bases; nucleotides outside the gene matches: 3. From germline, CDR1 is GTSNPN and CDR2 SVGIG (reference sequence). The CDR3 loop reads CAWSEQGSQPQHF. DNA for the CDR3: TGTGCCTGGAGTGAACAGGGGTCTCAGCCCCAGCATTTT.

The rearrangement uses TRBV14 and TRBJ2-7; D is ambiguous. Germline CDR1 is SGHDN and CDR2 is FVKESK. V was trimmed by 0 bases and J by 6 bases, leaving 9 bases between them. This CDR3 contains 13 residues. The CDR3 coding sequence is TGTGCCAGCAGCCAAGACCCGTGGGGCGAGCAGTACTTC. Translated: CASSQDPWGEQYF.

This clone was seen only a few times. The chain carries TRBV27 and TRBJ2-7; unclear D gene. The CDR3 runs to 13 residues. Trimming took 2 bases from V and 4 from J, leaving 9 bases between them. Per the germline V gene, CDR1 is MNHEY and CDR2 is SMNVEV (reference sequence). DNA of the CDR3: TGTGCCAGCAGTTTAACACCCAGGTACGAGCAGTACTTC. Residues: CASSLTPRYEQYF.

The table lists this clone with a few counts. This rearrangement joins TRBV10-3 to TRBJ2-7; tentatively, D is TRBD1 (5 bases). V gave up 2 bases and J gave up 6 bases, with 14 bases separating them. The germline gives CDR1 ENHRY, CDR2 SYGVKD. This CDR3 is 14 amino acids long. CDR3 sequence reads: CAISERRDNREQYF. In DNA, the CDR3 is TGTGCCATCAGTGAGCGCAGGGATAATCGCGAGCAGTACTTC.

The V and J genes are TRBV28 and TRBJ1-1; 10 nucleotides match TRBD1. Germline CDR1 reads MDHEN; CDR2 reads SYDVKM. V lost 6 bases and J lost 10; bases outside the gene matches: 8. The CDR3 contains 13 residues. CDR3 residues: CASSKNRDRGAFF. The CDR3 DNA reads TGTGCCAGCAGCAAGAACCGGGACAGGGGAGCTTTCTTT.

The V gene is TRBV7-8, the J gene TRBJ1-4, with 7 bases fitting TRBD1. Unmatched junction bases numbered 7, after V lost 6 bases and J lost 3 bases. The length of the CDR3 is 15 residues. Germline CDR1 SGHVS, CDR2 FQNEAQ. The CDR3, as DNA: TGTGCCAGCAGTCGATGGACAGGCGCTAATGAAAAACTGTTTTTT. Amino acids: CASSRWTGANEKLFF.

This clone is a singleton in its sample. The chain uses TRBV6-1 and TRBJ2-7; D ambiguous. In germline, CDR1 is MNHNS, CDR2 SASEGT. The length of the CDR3 is 12 residues. Between the trimmed V and J ends, which lost 3 bases and 7 bases, there was a span of 10 bases. In DNA, the CDR3 is TGTGCCAGCAGTGAGGCCGAATGGGAGCAGTACTTC. Its protein product is CASSEAEWEQYF.

The chain has TRBV28 and TRBJ2-1; 16 bases line up with TRBD2. Germline-derived CDR1 and CDR2 are MDHEN and SYDVKM. V dropped 6 bases and J dropped 7; count of bases not matched to a gene: 12. This CDR3 spans 18 amino acids. The CDR3 DNA reads as TGTGCCAGCAGCGGGACTAGCGGGGGGGCGAGGACTAGAAATGAGCAGTTCTTC. This codes for CASSGTSGGARTRNEQFF.

V and J are TRBV10-1 and TRBJ2-1; TRBD2 is a possible D gene (5 bases). The germline V and J ends were trimmed by 6 bases and 2 bases, with 14 bases remaining between them. This CDR3 has 15 residues. Germline loops: CDR1 WNHNN, CDR2 SYGVQD (reference sequence). For the CDR3, the DNA is TGCGCCAGCAGCGCCCCGGACTCGGCCTACAATGAGCAGTTCTTC. It is translated as CASSAPDSAYNEQFF.

This clone appeared a single time. V usage is TRBV2 and J usage is TRBJ2-7, with D possibly TRBD1 on 6 matching bases. The CDR3 has 16 amino acids. CDR1 is SNHLY and CDR2 is FYNNEI in the germline V gene. Trimming took off 6 bases at V and 1 base at J, with 19 bases between the two ends. The CDR3 region has the DNA TGTGCCAGCAGAGAACTGACAGGCGCGACATCCTACGAGCAGTACTTC. Its translation: CASRELTGATSYEQYF.